These 6 T cell receptor beta chains were sequenced from one sample in a study of blood T cells in healthy people across ages. The second PCR ran roughly 7 to 12 cycles with a sample-barcoded 5' primer and J-beta primers. TCRdb recomputed calls from the 5' RACE reads with MiXCR, one row per CDR3 protein. The sample holds some 1.4 million distinct CDR3 sequences, approximately 42% seen once. Sample: blood. The receptors shown here come from a woman aged 18-30 years in good health.

This clonotype was picked up a small number of times. This chain uses TRBV5-8 with TRBJ1-4; maybe TRBD1 (5 bases). The CDR3 covers 12 residues. Germline-derived CDR1 and CDR2 are SGHTS and YDEGEE. The ends were cut back, 7 bases at V and 4 bases at J, with 8 bases in the middle. CDR3 loop: CASGTLNEKLFF. The CDR3 coding sequence is TGTGCCAGCGGGACGCTTAATGAAAAACTGTTTTTT.

The chain carries TRBV11-2 and TRBJ2-5, with D unresolved. Germline CDR1 and CDR2: SGHAT and FQNNGV. CDR3 size: 15 residues. Between the trimmed V and J ends, which lost 0 bases and 2 bases, there was a span of 10 bases. The CDR3 here is CASSLDANSQETQYF. CDR3 nucleotides: TGTGCCAGCAGCTTAGATGCGAACAGTCAAGAGACCCAGTACTTC.

This clonotype was observed a single time. The V and J genes are TRBV20-1 and TRBJ2-5; 7 bases are a match to TRBD1. The V and J ends lost 2 bases and 7 bases, in that order; junction bases with no gene match: 4. From germline, CDR1 is DFQATT and CDR2 SNEGSKA (reference sequence). This CDR3 is 12 amino acids long. The CDR3 sequence is CSARLAGGTQYF. CDR3 bases: TGCAGTGCTAGACTGGCAGGGGGGACCCAGTACTTC.

As for this clonotype: At one end, the junction sequence differs from germline, possibly due to a read error. The CDR3 sequence is CTSSRSGTGVFDGYTF. DNA of the CDR3: TGTACCAGCAGTCGATCCGGGACAGGGGTATTCGATGGCTACACCTTC. The rearrangement links TRBV6-5 to TRBJ1-2; 10 nucleotides align to TRBD1. Germline loops: CDR1 MNHEY, CDR2 SVGAGI. CDR3 length: 16 residues.

This clonotype has only a few counts. The rearrangement joins TRBV3-1 to TRBJ2-7, with D unclear. V lost 4 bases to trimming and J lost 7 bases, with 17 bases between them. This CDR3 has 14 residues. CDR1 is LGHDT, CDR2 YNNKEL, per germline (reference sequence). CDR3 DNA: TGTGCCAGCAGCCTGACTGAGTCTTTTGGTGAGCAGTACTTC. This codes for CASSLTESFGEQYF.

The chain is built from TRBV27 and TRBJ2-1; TRBD1 might be the D (6 bases). The CDR3 totals 16 residues. The V gene's germline CDR1 is MNHEY and CDR2 SMNVEV (reference sequence). Trimming removed 3 bases at V and 5 bases at J, with 17 bases between. For the CDR3, the DNA is TGTGCCAGCAGTTTGGCTGGGGAACAGGGTAACAATGAGCAGTTCTTC. This sequence encodes CASSLAGEQGNNEQFF.